Below, 32 T cell receptor beta chains from the same sample are listed, as sequenced in a study of cytomegalovirus exposure and HLA in healthy donors. Generated by immunoSEQ multiplex PCR, the TCRdb table keeps only in-frame clones and is missing some. Altogether 160,000 or so clones are present, roughly 86% being singletons, with the ten largest covering approximately 2.6%. The sample taken for sequencing was PBMCs. These receptors all stem from a man younger than 35 in good health and CMV-seropositive.

In its sample, this clone was seen once. The chain has TRBV6-1 and TRBJ1-1, with TRBD1 matching 10 bases. CDR3 length equals 16 residues. Germline CDR1 MNHNS, CDR2 SASEGT. V was pared by 1 base and J by 1 base, with 3 bases of the junction left unmatched. The CDR3: CASSEGQGAWNTEAFF. As DNA, the CDR3 is TGTGCCAGCAGTGAAGGACAGGGGGCGTGGAACACTGAAGCTTTCTTT.

The chain is built from TRBV13 and TRBJ1-1, with a tentative D call TRBD1 (5 bases). V was pared by 5 bases and J by 5 bases, with 15 bases between. The CDR3 covers 14 residues. Germline V gene data show CDR1 as PRHDT and CDR2 as FYEKMQ (reference sequence). CDR3 loop: CASSPRGAGTEAFF. The CDR3 DNA follows: TGTGCCAGCAGCCCCCGAGGGGCGGGGACTGAAGCTTTCTTT.

The chain recombines TRBV6-5 with TRBJ2-2; D is undetermined. The germline CDR1 and CDR2 sequences are MNHEY and SVGAGI. Trimming stripped 0 bases from V and 1 base from J, with 9 bases between. CDR3 length: 16 residues. CDR3 loop: CASSYSRSENTGELFF. The CDR3, as DNA: TGTGCCAGCAGTTACTCGAGGTCAGAGAACACCGGGGAGCTGTTTTTT.

CDR3 sequence (DNA): TGTGCCAGCAGCTCTGGACTGACTGCAGATACGCAGTATTTT. Residues: CASSSGLTADTQYF. The chain carries TRBV7-3 and TRBJ2-3; maybe TRBD2 (5 bases). Trimming shortened V by 4 bases and J by 4 bases, and 12 bases separated the two germline ends. This CDR3 is built from 14 residues. Germline CDR1 and CDR2: SGHTA and FQGTGA.

The chain combines TRBV6-6 with TRBJ2-1; TRBD2 agrees at 8 bases. The CDR3 totals 16 residues. V shed 6 bases and J 0 bases; nucleotides not matched to a gene: 7. CDR1 and CDR2 (germline): MNHNY, SVGAGI (reference sequence). The CDR3 region is CASSPGGGPSYNEQFF. DNA for the CDR3: TGTGCCAGCAGCCCCGGCGGGGGGCCCTCCTACAATGAGCAGTTCTTC.

The rearrangement uses TRBV11-3 and TRBJ2-5; TRBD1 might be the D (5 bases). In germline, CDR1 is SGHNT, CDR2 YENEEA. The CDR3 totals 15 residues. The V gene lost 5 bases and the J gene lost 4 bases, with 17 bases spanning the gap. The CDR3 DNA sequence: TGTGCCAGCAGCCGAACAGGCAGCCCTTTAGAGACCCAGTACTTC. Translation: CASSRTGSPLETQYF.

The V call is TRBV14, the J call TRBJ2-7; maybe TRBD2 (6 bases). V shed 1 base and J shed 2 bases, with 18 bases lying between them. CDR1 is SGHDN and CDR2 is FVKESK in the germline V gene. This CDR3 region has 17 residues. The CDR3, as DNA: TGTGCCAGCAGCCAAGCCCCGGGACTCAAGGGAGCCTACGAGCAGTACTTC. Its protein is CASSQAPGLKGAYEQYF.

Only one count was recorded for this clone. The rearrangement joins TRBV13 to TRBJ1-1; D remains unclear. The V gene lost 8 bases and the J gene lost 4 bases, with 14 bases spanning the gap. This CDR3 contains 13 residues. Germline V CDR1 and CDR2: PRHDT, FYEKMQ (reference sequence). CDR3 region: CASATVAGTEAFF. The CDR3 nucleotides are TGTGCCAGCGCAACGGTTGCGGGCACTGAAGCTTTCTTT.

V usage is TRBV7-9 and J usage is TRBJ1-4; TRBD1 matches at 8 bases. The CDR3 runs 18 residues. CDR1 and CDR2 (germline): SEHNR, FQNEAQ (reference sequence). The ends lost 4 bases at V and 1 base at J; junction bases unmatched: 11. CDR3 bases: TGTGCCAGCAGCTCTTACAGGGGGTACGTGGGAACTAATGAAAAACTGTTTTTT. This encodes CASSSYRGYVGTNEKLFF.

This chain joins TRBV6-5 and TRBJ2-7, with a weak D call TRBD1 (6 bases). Germline CDR1 MNHEY, CDR2 SVGAGI. V gave up 5 bases and J gave up 0 bases, with 8 bases separating them. CDR3 length equals 13 residues. CDR3 loop: CASSQGSSYEQYF. The CDR3 nucleotides read TGTGCCAGCAGTCAGGGGAGCTCCTACGAGCAGTACTTC.

The J gene is TRBJ2-7, the V gene TRBV7-9; D might be TRBD2 (5 bases). The CDR3 runs 15 residues. The germline CDR1 and CDR2 sequences are SEHNR and FQNEAQ (reference sequence). The germline V and J ends were trimmed by 5 bases and 0 bases, with 14 bases remaining between them. As DNA, the CDR3 is TGTGCCAGCAGCCCCGGGGTGGTCTACTCCTACGAGCAGTACTTC. Its translation is CASSPGVVYSYEQYF.

The chain uses TRBV6-5 and TRBJ2-7, with 13 bases aligning to TRBD2. V was pared by 0 bases and J by 4 bases, with 0 bases of the junction left unmatched. CDR1 is MNHEY, CDR2 SVGAGI, per germline. CDR3 size: 15 residues. CDR3 in DNA: TGTGCCAGCAGTTACTCGACTAGCGGGAGGTACGAGCAGTACTTC. It encodes CASSYSTSGRYEQYF.

The genes are TRBV6-6 and TRBJ1-1, with TRBD1 matching 7 bases. The germline CDR1 and CDR2 sequences are MNHNY and SVGAGI (reference sequence). V trimming: 2 bases; J trimming: 0 bases; junction bases outside the gene matches: 0. CDR3 size: 14 residues. For the CDR3, the DNA is TGTGCCAGCAGTTACAGGGGGCTGAACACTGAAGCTTTCTTT. This translates into CASSYRGLNTEAFF.

The rearrangement links TRBV2 to TRBJ2-2; TRBD2 agrees at 11 bases. V trimming: 8 bases; J trimming: 5 bases; junction bases outside the gene matches: 13. The CDR3 sequence is 17 residues long. Germline V lookup: CDR1 SNHLY, CDR2 FYNNEI. In DNA, the CDR3 is TGTGCCAGCTCCCTCATCGAGGTAGCGGGGGGGACCGGGGAGCTGTTTTTT. Residues: CASSLIEVAGGTGELFF.

This clone was seen many times. J is TRBJ2-5 and V is TRBV7-2; D perhaps matches TRBD1 (5 bases). CDR3 size: 14 residues. Germline-derived CDR1 and CDR2 are SGHTA and FQGNSA. V lost 1 base and J lost 5, with 11 bases in between. The CDR3 DNA follows: TGTGCCAGCAGCTTAGGGTCAGGGATTGAGACCCAGTACTTC. It translates to CASSLGSGIETQYF.

This chain joins TRBV10-3 and TRBJ2-3; D uncertain. V was trimmed by 6 bases and J by 1 base, leaving 11 bases between them. There are 14 residues in the CDR3. Germline V gene sequence: CDR1 ENHRY, CDR2 SYGVKD. As DNA, the CDR3 is TGTGCCATCAGCAAGCGCGAGGGCACAGATACGCAGTATTTT. It is translated as CAISKREGTDTQYF.

The chain joins TRBV19 to TRBJ2-1, with 8 bases that match TRBD1. Germline assignment: CDR1 LNHDA and CDR2 SQIVND (reference sequence). The J segment lost 2 bases and the V segment lost 7 bases, leaving 7 bases of the junction unmatched. The CDR3 sequence is 15 residues long. In nucleotides, the CDR3 is TGTGCCAGTACCAGGGGACAGGACACCTACAATGAGCAGTTCTTC. Translating gives CASTRGQDTYNEQFF.

The V call is TRBV30, the J call TRBJ1-5; D unresolved. Germline CDR1 GTSNPN, CDR2 SVGIG (reference sequence). The CDR3 is 13 amino acids. V lost 2 bases and J 5 bases, leaving 10 bases between the germline ends. CDR3: CAWSRGKDQPQHF. CDR3 in DNA: TGTGCCTGGAGTCGAGGAAAAGATCAGCCCCAGCATTTT.

The chain recombines TRBV27 with TRBJ2-3, with 9 bases identical to TRBD2. Per the germline V gene, CDR1 is MNHEY and CDR2 is SMNVEV (reference sequence). This CDR3 is 16 amino acids long. Germline trimming cut 0 bases from V and 3 bases from J; bases unmatched to any gene: 4. The CDR3 reads CASSLSPAGGTDTQYF. As DNA, the CDR3 is TGTGCCAGCAGTTTATCGCCGGCGGGAGGGACAGATACGCAGTATTTT.

This chain links TRBV28 with TRBJ2-1, with TRBD2 identical over 8 bases. The V gene's germline CDR1 is MDHEN and CDR2 SYDVKM. There are 15 residues in the CDR3. V lost 7 bases and J lost 5; bases outside the gene matches: 10. CDR3 region: CASNSRGLGDNEQFF. DNA of the CDR3: TGTGCCAGCAACTCTCGGGGACTAGGGGACAATGAGCAGTTCTTC.

This sequence joins TRBV6-6 and TRBJ2-2; D gene ambiguous. The germline V gene has CDR1 MNHNY and CDR2 SVGAGI (reference sequence). The germline V and J ends were trimmed by 3 bases and 4 bases, with 9 bases remaining between them. This CDR3 spans 14 amino acids. The CDR3 nucleotides are TGTGCCAGCAGTTATGGTCAGATCACCGGGGAGCTGTTTTTT. Amino acid sequence: CASSYGQITGELFF.

This clone was found a few times. This sequence joins TRBV5-1 and TRBJ2-1; 15 bases are shared with TRBD2. Germline CDR1 reads SGHRS; CDR2 reads YFSETQ. This CDR3 is built from 14 residues. The V gene end was trimmed by 9 bases and the J gene end by 9 bases; junction bases not matched to a gene: 7. CDR3 sequence reads: CATSGLAGGGEQFF. The DNA for the CDR3 is TGCGCCACGTCCGGACTAGCGGGGGGGGGTGAGCAGTTCTTC.

The CDR3 loop reads CASSPTWAGGVYEQFF. The CDR3 nucleotides are TGTGCCAGCAGCCCCACGTGGGCGGGGGGGGTCTATGAGCAGTTCTTC. The rearrangement joins TRBV9 to TRBJ2-1; 9 bases are shared with TRBD2. CDR1 SGDLS and CDR2 YYNGEE come from the germline V gene. CDR3 length equals 16 residues. V shed 4 bases, J shed 8 bases, and the junction held 13 bases outside the gene matches.

The chain combines TRBV9 with TRBJ1-2; TRBD1 agrees at 9 bases. The trim removed 4 bases at V and 8 bases at J, leaving 9 bases unmatched. Germline V CDR1 and CDR2: SGDLS, YYNGEE. The CDR3 loop spans 14 amino acids. CDR3 in DNA: TGTGCCAGCAGCTCTAGGGGACAGGGAGGGGGCTACACCTTC. It encodes CASSSRGQGGGYTF. The variable domain in full, with the rest retrieved from reference TRBV9 and TRBJ1-2, is DSGVTQTPKHLITATGQRVTLRCSPRSGDLSVYWYQQSLDQGLQFLIQYYNGEERAKGNILERFSAQQFPDLHSELNLSSLELGDSALYFCASSSRGQGGGYTFGSGTRLTVV.

This chain links TRBV11-2 with TRBJ2-7, with a tentative D call TRBD2 (6 bases). Looked up from germline, CDR1 is SGHAT and CDR2 is FQNNGV. Trimming pared 6 bases from V and 3 bases from J, leaving 12 bases between. The CDR3 totals 13 residues. The CDR3 here is CASSGGLNYEQYF. The DNA for the CDR3 is TGTGCCAGCAGTGGGGGACTGAACTACGAGCAGTACTTC. The whole variable domain, remainder taken from reference TRBV11-2 and TRBJ2-7, is EAGVAQSPRYKIIEKRQSVAFWCNPISGHATLYWYQQILGQGPKLLIQFQNNGVVDDSQLPKDRFSAERLKGVDSTLKIQPAKLEDSAVYLCASSGGLNYEQYFGPGTRLTVT.

V gene TRBV5-1 combines with J gene TRBJ2-5; 11 bases are shared with TRBD2. V shed 4 bases, J shed 2 bases, and the junction held 1 base outside the gene matches. CDR1 and CDR2 from the germline V gene are SGHRS and YFSETQ. This CDR3 comprises 14 residues. The DNA for the CDR3 is TGCGCCAGCAGCCTAGCGGGGGGACAAGAGACCCAGTACTTC. Amino acids: CASSLAGGQETQYF.

This clone has just a few counts. Here the CDR3 DNA reads TGTGCCTGGAGTGACTCACCACTTAACACTGAAGCTTTCTTT. It encodes CAWSDSPLNTEAFF. The chain has TRBV30 and TRBJ1-1; D uncertain. The CDR3 totals 14 residues. The V gene's germline CDR1 is GTSNPN and CDR2 SVGIG (reference sequence). The ends were cut back, 1 base at V and 2 bases at J, with 11 bases in the middle.

The chain employs TRBV5-4 and TRBJ2-7; possibly TRBD1 for D (8 bases). This CDR3 contains 15 residues. Germline V gives CDR1 SGHNT, CDR2 YYREEE (reference sequence). V was clipped by 4 bases and J by 3 bases, with 17 bases between them. The CDR3 DNA reads as TGTGCCAGCAGCCACGGGGGGACAGGCAACTACGAGCAGTACTTC. Its protein is CASSHGGTGNYEQYF.

V gene TRBV13 combines with J gene TRBJ1-2; 7 positions match TRBD1. With 5 bases clipped from V and 0 bases from J, the junction kept 3 bases outside the gene matches. This CDR3 is built from 14 residues. CDR1 PRHDT and CDR2 FYEKMQ come from the germline V gene (reference sequence). The CDR3 nucleotides are TGTGCCAGCAGCCAGGGGGAGGCTAACTATGGCTACACCTTC. Its translation is CASSQGEANYGYTF.

This sequence joins TRBV27 and TRBJ2-1; TRBD1 aligns across 9 bases. V lost 4 bases and J lost 7; bases outside the gene matches: 2. Germline V CDR1 and CDR2: MNHEY, SMNVEV (reference sequence). This CDR3 contains 13 residues. The CDR3 spells CASSWDRVNEQFF. In DNA form, the CDR3 reads TGTGCCAGCAGTTGGGACAGGGTGAATGAGCAGTTCTTC.

The chain joins TRBV19 to TRBJ2-3; D call uncertain. Germline loops: CDR1 LNHDA, CDR2 SQIVND (reference sequence). V lost 3 bases, J lost 3 bases, and 4 bases lay in between. The CDR3 is 12 amino acids. Here the CDR3 DNA reads TGTGCCAGTAGTATGGCTACAGATACGCAGTATTTT. Protein product: CASSMATDTQYF.

This chain joins TRBV11-1 and TRBJ1-4, with TRBD1 as a possible D gene (6 bases). V was pared by 3 bases and J by 8 bases, with 13 bases between. Germline-derived CDR1 and CDR2 are SGHAT and FQDESV (reference sequence). CDR3 length equals 14 residues. This CDR3 is CASSLYRGSEKLFF. The DNA of the CDR3 is TGTGCCAGCAGCTTGTATAGGGGGAGCGAAAAACTGTTTTTT.